One and the same sample provided the 31 T cell receptor beta chains below, sequenced in a study of T cell responses to AZD1222 COVID-19 vaccine. Profiled with immunoSEQ multiplex PCR; TCRdb holds only in-frame clones, not every one. The repertoire consists of 150,000 to 200,000 clones, with 90% occurring once and the leading ten covering approximately 1.5%. The sample consisted of peripheral blood, taken on day 0 of AZD1222 vaccination. The receptors were gathered from an adult in good health.

This clone has just one count. As DNA, the CDR3 is TGTGCCAGCAGCTTCGACCTTCTACTGACAGGGAAAGAGACCCAGTACTTC. It codes for CASSFDLLLTGKETQYF. The chain has TRBV5-4 and TRBJ2-5; 7 nucleotides line up with TRBD1. After removal of 2 bases from V and 3 bases from J, the junction contained 13 bases not matched to a gene. The CDR3 contains 17 residues. Germline assignment: CDR1 SGHNT and CDR2 YYREEE (reference sequence).

This clone has just a few counts. This chain uses TRBV2 with TRBJ1-2; 8 bases agree with TRBD1. The CDR3 covers 13 residues. The V gene's germline CDR1 is SNHLY and CDR2 FYNNEI. V trimming: 7 bases; J trimming: 7 bases; junction bases outside the gene matches: 8. The chain's CDR3 is CASNPDRERGYTF. DNA of the CDR3: TGTGCCAGCAACCCGGACAGGGAACGTGGCTACACCTTC.

The chain couples TRBV5-8 to TRBJ1-5; possibly TRBD1 for D (6 bases). V was clipped by 0 bases and J by 3 bases, with 16 bases between them. This CDR3 is built from 17 residues. CDR1 is SGHTS, CDR2 YDEGEE, per germline. CDR3 protein: CASSLASGARDNQPQHF. CDR3 in DNA: TGTGCCAGCAGCTTGGCCTCAGGGGCGAGGGACAATCAGCCCCAGCATTTT.

This chain joins TRBV24-1 and TRBJ1-2; 10 nucleotides line up with TRBD1. CDR1 is KGHDR and CDR2 is SFDVKD in the germline V gene. This CDR3 has 15 amino acids. The V and J ends lost 3 bases and 6 bases, in that order; junction bases with no gene match: 6. In DNA form, the CDR3 reads TGTGCCACCAGTGATCGGGGGACAGGGGCCGATGGCTACACCTTC. Translation: CATSDRGTGADGYTF.

The chain links TRBV27 to TRBJ2-2; D not certain. CDR1 is MNHEY and CDR2 is SMNVEV in the germline V gene (reference sequence). The V gene lost 2 bases and the J gene lost 2 bases, with 3 bases spanning the gap. There are 13 residues in the CDR3. In DNA, the CDR3 is TGTGCCAGCAGTTTAACAAACACCGGGGAGCTGTTTTTT. The encoded protein is CASSLTNTGELFF.

The chain is built from TRBV5-4 and TRBJ2-2; TRBD2 aligns across 8 bases. The CDR3 sequence is 15 residues long. Germline V CDR1 and CDR2: SGHNT, YYREEE (reference sequence). Trimming cost V 2 bases and J 1 base; bases outside gene matches: 1. CDR3 bases: TGTGCCAGCAGCTTCACTAGCGGGAACACCGGGGAGCTGTTTTTT. As protein: CASSFTSGNTGELFF.

The chain is built from TRBV5-1 and TRBJ1-1, with D uncertain. Trimming removed 0 bases from V and 2 bases from J, with 8 bases in between. This CDR3 region has 14 residues. The germline V gene has CDR1 SGHRS and CDR2 YFSETQ. Written as DNA, the CDR3 is TGCGCCAGCAGCTTGGCCGGCCAAAACACTGAAGCTTTCTTT. Amino acids: CASSLAGQNTEAFF.

The CDR3, as DNA: TGTGCCAGCAGACTAACAGGGGGCAGTGTCAACACCATATATTTT. It translates to CASRLTGGSVNTIYF. The chain links TRBV6-5 to TRBJ1-3; TRBD1 matches 9 bases. This CDR3 is 15 amino acids long. The V and J ends lost 6 bases and 7 bases, in that order; junction bases with no gene match: 10. In germline, CDR1 is MNHEY, CDR2 SVGAGI.

This clone came up a few times. V usage is TRBV7-8 and J usage is TRBJ1-2, with D unclear. V shed 4 bases and J shed 4 bases, with 13 bases lying between them. In germline, CDR1 is SGHVS, CDR2 FQNEAQ. The CDR3 has 14 amino acids. In DNA, the CDR3 is TGTGCCAGCAGCTGGACCGGGGTATCCTATGGCTACACCTTC. It codes for CASSWTGVSYGYTF.

The V call is TRBV6-5, the J call TRBJ2-2, with no clear D. Germline lookup yields CDR1 MNHEY and CDR2 SVGAGI. This CDR3 spans 16 amino acids. Trimming shortened V by 0 bases and J by 4 bases, and 12 bases separated the two germline ends. CDR3 sequence: CASSYSRISGTGELFF. DNA for the CDR3: TGTGCCAGCAGTTACTCGAGAATATCCGGCACCGGGGAGCTGTTTTTT.

V gene TRBV6-5 combines with J gene TRBJ1-1, with D possibly TRBD1 on 6 matching bases. This CDR3 region has 15 residues. The germline gives CDR1 MNHEY, CDR2 SVGAGI. Trimming left V 7 bases short and J 1 base short, with 16 bases between. The CDR3 nucleotides are TGTGCCAGCATGCATCAGGGGTCTAAGAACACTGAAGCTTTCTTT. Translating gives CASMHQGSKNTEAFF.

The V call is TRBV18, the J call TRBJ1-2; TRBD1 matches at 10 bases. This CDR3 has 15 residues. The V segment lost 3 bases and the J segment 3 bases; nucleotides outside the gene matches: 4. CDR1 and CDR2 from the germline V gene are KGHSH and LQKENI. Written as DNA, the CDR3 is TGTGCCAGCTCACCGGCCGGGACAGGGGACTATGGCTACACCTTC. It encodes CASSPAGTGDYGYTF.

A few counts support this clone. This chain uses TRBV10-3 with TRBJ1-2, with a possible D match to TRBD1 (6 bases). The V gene's germline CDR1 is ENHRY and CDR2 SYGVKD. The length of the CDR3 is 13 residues. V was pared by 9 bases and J by 5 bases, with 16 bases between. CDR3 nucleotides: TGTGCCATGAGCAGGGGCCAGGAGTATGGCTACACCTTC. Its translation: CAMSRGQEYGYTF.

The V call is TRBV18, the J call TRBJ2-7; D unclear. V was clipped by 2 bases and J by 0 bases, with 5 bases between them. The CDR3 is 13 amino acids. From germline, CDR1 is KGHSH and CDR2 LQKENI. This chain's CDR3 is CASSPTASYEQYF. CDR3 in DNA: TGTGCCAGCTCACCAACAGCCTCCTACGAGCAGTACTTC. The entire variable domain, with the rest obtained from reference TRBV18 and TRBJ2-7, is as follows: NAGVMQNPRHLVRRRGQEARLRCSPMKGHSHVYWYRQLPEEGLKFMVYLQKENIIDESGMPKERFSAEFPKEGPSILRIQQVVRGDSAAYFCASSPTASYEQYFGPGTRLTVT.

This rearrangement joins TRBV6-6 to TRBJ2-5, with D possibly matching TRBD2 (5 bases). Germline loops: CDR1 MNHNY, CDR2 SVGAGI (reference sequence). Trimming shortened V by 0 bases and J by 5 bases, and 16 bases separated the two germline ends. CDR3 length: 16 amino acids. CDR3 DNA: TGTGCCAGCAGTTACTCGAGGGCGGGCCCGGGGGAGACCCAGTACTTC. Its translation is CASSYSRAGPGETQYF.

V and J are TRBV7-3 and TRBJ2-6, with D possibly being TRBD2 (5 bases). This CDR3 is 21 amino acids long. Trimming stripped 1 base from V and 4 bases from J, with 26 bases between. The germline gives CDR1 SGHTA, CDR2 FQGTGA. The CDR3, as DNA: TGTGCCAGCAGCTTAAGGGGAAGAGGGTTAGAACCCGTCGGGGGGGCCAACGTCCTGACTTTC. This codes for CASSLRGRGLEPVGGANVLTF.

This rearrangement joins TRBV6-2 or TRBV6-3 to TRBJ2-3; D is possibly TRBD2 (6 bases). The CDR3 is made up of 14 amino acids. Germline lookup yields CDR1 MNHEY and CDR2 SVGEGT. V was pared by 6 bases and J by 6 bases, with 16 bases between. The CDR3 region has the DNA TGTGCCAGCAGCAGGAGGGTTGGGGGGGATACGCAGTATTTT. Protein product: CASSRRVGGDTQYF.

The V gene is TRBV6-1, the J gene TRBJ2-5; no reliable D call. Trimming took 2 bases from V and 2 from J, leaving 6 bases between them. This CDR3 comprises 13 residues. The germline CDR1 and CDR2 sequences are MNHNS and SASEGT. CDR3 bases: TGTGCCAGCAGTGAACAGGTTCAAGAGACCCAGTACTTC. This sequence encodes CASSEQVQETQYF.

The chain has TRBV7-9 and TRBJ1-1; 9 bases line up with TRBD1. J lost 6 bases, V lost 5 bases, and 7 bases had no gene match. The CDR3 contains 14 residues. Germline-derived CDR1 and CDR2 are SEHNR and FQNEAQ (reference sequence). Written as DNA, the CDR3 is TGTGCCAGCAGCGGGGACAGGGTGGGCTCTGAAGCTTTCTTT. Translating it yields CASSGDRVGSEAFF.

This rearrangement joins TRBV6-5 to TRBJ1-6, with D perhaps TRBD1 (5 bases). The germline V gene encodes CDR1 MNHEY and CDR2 SVGAGI. The CDR3 has 13 amino acids. V lost 8 bases to trimming and J lost 10 bases, with 15 bases between them. This CDR3 is CASSGLKGSPLHF. The DNA of the CDR3 is TGTGCCAGCTCGGGGCTAAAGGGCTCACCCCTCCACTTT.

V usage is TRBV19 and J usage is TRBJ1-5; 7 nucleotides agree with TRBD1. The V gene end was trimmed by 1 base and the J gene end by 2 bases; junction bases not matched to a gene: 5. The length of the CDR3 is 16 residues. CDR1 and CDR2 from the germline V gene are LNHDA and SQIVND (reference sequence). The CDR3 sequence: CASSIVGQGGNQPQHF. The CDR3 bases are TGTGCCAGTAGTATAGTCGGGCAGGGGGGCAATCAGCCCCAGCATTTT.

This sequence joins TRBV10-3 and TRBJ1-6; 7 positions match TRBD1. The CDR3 spans 13 residues. The V segment lost 8 bases and the J segment 10 bases; nucleotides outside the gene matches: 8. Germline lookup yields CDR1 ENHRY and CDR2 SYGVKD. The CDR3: CAIARQDRSPLHF. The CDR3 DNA reads TGTGCCATCGCCCGCCAGGACAGGTCACCCCTCCACTTT.

CDR3 protein: CASKVRASVSTDTQYF. CDR3 nucleotide sequence: TGCGCCAGCAAGGTCCGCGCCAGCGTCTCCACAGATACGCAGTATTTT. The rearrangement joins TRBV5-1 to TRBJ2-3; D unclear. Trimming stripped 6 bases from V and 2 bases from J, with 19 bases between. This CDR3 contains 16 residues. Germline assignment: CDR1 SGHRS and CDR2 YFSETQ.

CDR3 protein: CASSSQGATGDTIYF. CDR3 nucleotides: TGTGCCAGCAGCTCACAGGGGGCTACGGGTGACACCATATATTTT. The chain couples TRBV7-2 to TRBJ1-3, with 9 bases that match TRBD1. V trimming: 4 bases; J trimming: 8 bases; junction bases outside the gene matches: 9. The CDR3 is 15 residues long. Germline loops: CDR1 SGHTA, CDR2 FQGNSA.

This clone was seen a single time. This chain uses TRBV27 with TRBJ2-1; maybe TRBD1 (8 bases). V was clipped by 4 bases and J by 1 base, with 14 bases between them. The CDR3 is 16 residues long. Looked up from germline, CDR1 is MNHEY and CDR2 is SMNVEV (reference sequence). The CDR3 DNA is TGTGCCAGCAGTTCAGGACAGGGAGGGTCCTACAATGAGCAGTTCTTC. Amino acid sequence: CASSSGQGGSYNEQFF.

The J gene is TRBJ1-2, the V gene TRBV6-5; 9 nucleotides line up with TRBD1. From germline, CDR1 is MNHEY and CDR2 SVGAGI. The CDR3 loop spans 12 amino acids. With 6 bases clipped from V and 5 bases from J, the junction kept 1 base outside the gene matches. CDR3 DNA sequence: TGTGCCAGCAGGACAGGGGGGTATGGCTACACCTTC. Its protein is CASRTGGYGYTF.

This chain uses TRBV5-8 with TRBJ2-5; 8 bases align to TRBD1. V was pared by 5 bases and J by 5 bases, with 5 bases of the junction left unmatched. Germline V gene lookup returns CDR1 SGHTS and CDR2 YDEGEE. The CDR3 runs to 13 residues. The CDR3 loop reads CASRPTGVETQYF. CDR3 coding DNA: TGTGCCAGCAGGCCGACAGGGGTCGAGACCCAGTACTTC. Full variable domain (remainder filled in from reference TRBV5-8 and TRBJ2-5): EAGVTQSPTHLIKTRGQQATLRCSPISGHTSVYWYQQALGLGLQFLLWYDEGEERNRGNFPPRFSGRQFPNYSSELNVNALELEDSALYLCASRPTGVETQYFGPGTRLLVL.

This clone was counted only a few times. The rearrangement links TRBV27 to TRBJ1-2; D is undetermined. Germline CDR1 is MNHEY and CDR2 is SMNVEV (reference sequence). The CDR3 is 13 residues long. V lost 5 bases to trimming and J lost 2 bases, with 9 bases between them. CDR3 nucleotides: TGTGCCAGCAGTGGGGATCCGAACTATGGCTACACCTTC. The encoded protein is CASSGDPNYGYTF.

The V gene is TRBV9, the J gene TRBJ1-3; D is possibly TRBD1 (5 bases). The germline V gene encodes CDR1 SGDLS and CDR2 YYNGEE. The CDR3 spans 14 residues. Deletions cut 3 bases from V and 1 base from J, with 8 bases between. The chain's CDR3 is CASSAGTSGNTIYF. CDR3 nucleotides: TGTGCCAGCAGCGCAGGGACTTCTGGAAACACCATATATTTT.

This clone occurred once. This sequence joins TRBV6-6 and TRBJ1-6; D remains unclear. Trimming took 2 bases from V and 3 from J, leaving 5 bases between them. Germline CDR1 is MNHNY and CDR2 is SVGAGI (reference sequence). The CDR3 is 14 residues long. The chain's CDR3 is CASSYGDYNSPLHF. For the CDR3, the DNA is TGTGCCAGCAGTTACGGCGACTATAATTCACCCCTCCACTTT.

The chain recombines TRBV5-4 with TRBJ1-1; 10 bases are a match to TRBD1. Germline trimming cut 3 bases from V and 6 bases from J; bases unmatched to any gene: 5. CDR3 size: 14 residues. The germline CDR1 and CDR2 sequences are SGHNT and YYREEE (reference sequence). CDR3 nucleotide sequence: TGTGCCAGCAGCTCCAGGGACAGGGGCCCTGAAGCTTTCTTT. Its protein is CASSSRDRGPEAFF.